The present T cell receptor beta chain was sequenced within a study of cytomegalovirus exposure and HLA in healthy donors (dated by TCRdb to 2017 to 2019). Describing the broader study: In an earlier analysis of 587 of the donors, 250 to 300 Gb of sequence data and roughly 100 million unique TCR beta sequences from roughly 200 million T cells were reported. The T cell repertoires of about 700 subjects were profiled by immunosequencing and related to cytomegalovirus serostatus. The genetic ancestry cluster associated with self-reported Caucasian donors included 81% of the approximately 410 genotyped donors. In a later genetic analysis, genome-wide SNP genotypes for about three fifths of the roughly 670 donors were used, and that subset was treated as a discovery cohort. Donor age, sex, ethnicity and CMV serostatus were compiled alongside the repertoire data. All discovery cohort repertoires had been generated on a single sequencing platform. An early release that covered roughly 600 HLA-typed donors contained approximately 320 gigabases of sequencing data and about 93 million unique TCR sequences. A separate validation cohort of roughly 120 different subjects was used in addition to the roughly 670-subject first cohort. In a later analysis, previously published TCR beta repertoires from more than 500 donors were re-analyzed and high-resolution HLA genotyping was added so that TCR occurrence patterns could be studied. The study aimed to test whether signatures of past pathogen exposure could be identified by cataloging public T cell receptors. An earlier analysis of around 540 of the donors applied high-throughput TCR beta sequencing to assess whether each TCR beta V gene segment acted as functional or pseudogenic. The number of typed donors differed by locus: about 620-640 for A, B, C, DRB1 and DQB1; 522 for DQA1; some 590 for DPA1; and about 470 for DPB1. Class I and class II HLA loci were covered by the typing at four-digit resolution. About 5 DR-DQ haplotypes were handled as single units for association and clustering, since linkage in the cohort was strong. In the later analysis, no new phenotypic data were used to find candidate immune exposures; instead, reliance was placed on TCR beta sequences and their occurrence across donors. Among 300 to 500 genotyped donors of the cohort, an average of approximately 240,000 unique TCR beta nucleotide sequences was sequenced per donor, of which roughly 18% were non-productive. To predict cytomegalovirus infection status, the study combined high-throughput TCR immunosequencing, statistical association of individual TCRs with disease status, and machine learning.

Study-level results and caveats: V-gene and J-gene trimming of TCR beta chains was associated with a missense DCLRE1C variant in a later genetic analysis, and the association was replicated in an independent cohort. Specific HLA alleles were associated with over 15,000 TCR beta sequences at a false discovery rate of 0.05 in a later analysis. HLA typing was unavailable for some donors at each locus, so association tests used only the typed subset. This cohort had only TCR beta chains sequenced, and the lack of alpha or paired-chain data limited which features could be detected. A further reported finding was that TCR beta sequences accurately predicted the HLA-A and HLA-B alleles for most subjects in the first cohort. A cluster of highly shared sequence variants was judged likely to represent a technical artifact of the sequencing pipeline. Because counts were too low, roughly 18 rarely observed V segments, including chromosome 9 orphons, were left out of the earlier analysis of 587 of the donors. When HLA alleles, especially DR and DQ, strongly co-occurred, TCR associations were difficult to assign to individual alleles. The presence/absence analyses assumed that sequencing depth was roughly uniform across donors, and that assumption may not be true. The 87-base-pair reads could not distinguish some IMGT-functional V segments, including TRBV6-2 and TRBV6-3, so those segments were excluded. Several of the top co-occurrence clusters appeared to be linked to parvovirus B19, influenza, CMV and Epstein-Barr virus, according to a later analysis. Broadly in line with IMGT annotations, most TCR beta V segments showed up in productive rearrangements about 90% or about 30% of the time in an earlier analysis of 450 to 750 of the donors. Linkage disequilibrium might explain the correlated functional status among segregating V segments, but an unknown experimental factor could not be excluded. Immune exposure information for the cohort was limited to CMV serostatus. The classifier was reported to diagnose cytomegalovirus status with high specificity and sensitivity in both the original and validation cohorts. In a later analysis, most CMV-associated TCR beta chains were found to appear HLA-restricted, with HLA associations seemingly driven largely by CMV exposure. In a later analysis, TCR association rates were found to vary across HLA loci, with the most associated TCRs seen for DRB1 alleles and the fewest for HLA-C alleles. In a later analysis, HLA-associated TCR beta chains showed more clonal expansion and lower generation probabilities than non-associated chains that were equally common. A later genetic analysis reported fewer N-insertions in productive TCRs among donors in an Asian-associated ancestry cluster than the roughly 640-donor mean. The authors suggested that the approach could potentially be extended to other disease states and immunological phenotypes. A total of fewer than 200 TCR beta chains were listed by the study as associated with cytomegalovirus. Most TCR sequences were seen in very few donors, while some public TCRs were found in many individuals. In vitro tests confirmed that a few of the cytomegalovirus-associated TCR beta chains recognize cytomegalovirus antigens.

Of note for this clone: Its recognized antigen is unknown. It has no much larger one-base neighbor in the sample; base qualities were not kept.

Looking up the germline V gene yields CDR1 MNHEY and CDR2 SVGAGI. The CDR3 starts with the cysteine, ends with the phenylalanine, and has 15 residues. Only the CDR3 portion is preserved as DNA: 45 bases, with reading frame beginning at the first base. Trimmed from V: 2 bases; trimmed from J: 1 base; junction bases lacking a gene match: 3. The cohort comprised 670 or so healthy bone marrow donors. At the time of sampling, every cohort member was nominally healthy, though immune exposures that went unrecorded were likely present. The donor tested CMV seropositive, placing the donor among the 310 or so seropositive members of the cohort. Each donor provided a peripheral blood sample, and peripheral blood mononuclear cells were used for TCR beta sequencing. Genomic DNA was extracted from the blood cell samples with the Qiagen DNeasy Blood Extraction Kit. Libraries were built with the immunoSEQ multiplex PCR assay. A mixture of 60 forward primers for TCR Vbeta segments and 13 reverse primers for TCR Jbeta segments was used in the multiplex PCR. The CDR3 region of rearranged TCR beta genes was amplified from genomic DNA with a multiplex PCR assay. The Illumina HiSeq System was used to sequence the amplified TCR beta libraries as 87-base-pair reads. Turning to the authors' computational methods: In a later analysis, 80 million or so unique TCR beta chains were counted across the roughly 670 repertoires, and roughly 10 million of these chains were shared by at least two donors. Raw reads were error-corrected and collapsed into unique sequences with a nearest-neighbor algorithm that merged closely related sequences to remove PCR and sequencing errors. Alignment of CDR3 sequences to IMGT reference sequences was used to assign V, D and J gene segments. For a sequence to be retained, at least a six-nucleotide match to both a V gene segment and a J gene segment was required. Rearrangements were called productive when the CDR3 lacked stop codons and stayed in frame with V and J; all others were non-productive. CDR3 was defined by IMGT convention, running from the second conserved V-encoded cysteine to the conserved J-encoded phenylalanine. The earlier analysis of 587 of the donors excluded sequences that lacked an unambiguous match to a single V gene segment. In an earlier analysis of several hundred of the donors, V segments were called functional above 56.7% productive rearrangements and were called segregating when the between-donor standard deviation exceeded 5%. A statistical classification framework was developed to diagnose cytomegalovirus status using the catalog of TCR beta chain sequences. V and J gene assignment, in a later analysis, came from comparing TCR nucleotide sequences with IMGT/GENE-DB human TR gene sequences. Using the TCRdist pipeline, a later analysis assigned CDR3 sequences along with most-parsimonious VDJ recombination scenarios. A later analysis defined each TCR beta chain by its CDR3 amino acid sequence plus V-gene family, and excluded reads lacking a unique V-gene family. As a way to deal with suspected cross-contamination and a sequencing artifact, a later analysis dropped over 550 nucleotide sequences that were highly shared and had low generation probability. In a later analysis, a clonal expansion index was calculated for each public chain from normalized within-repertoire ranks of inferred template counts. Generation probabilities in a later analysis came from a VDJ recombination model fitted to out-of-frame rearrangements, and those results were checked against IGoR. In a later analysis, hypergeometric tests were used to score TCR-TCR, TCR-HLA and TCR-CMV co-occurrence, with a repertoire-size bias correction applied to TCR pairs. To estimate false discovery rates, a later analysis permuted the HLA or CMV assignments 20 times. In a later analysis, co-occurring TCRs were grouped using DBSCAN, and TCRdist sequence similarity was added for clustering within HLA-allele-positive subsets. Co-occurrence clustering excluded repertoires with fewer than 30,000 or more than 120,000 public chains, plus five with anomalous nucleotide sharing. Imported from immuneACCESS, the table was reduced by TCRdb to in-frame sequences with V and J called. These copies leave out some clones; in studies compared against another copy, an unresolved V gene accounts for under half, and the cause of the remainder is not known. V and J calls and clone size are those listed in that table; D and trimming were worked out from the DNA. The table for this sample lists approximately 95,000 clones; around 86% of them were counted only once. The ten largest account for around 4.2% of the sample.

Sequenced: PBMCs. This TCR derives from a woman between 65 and 79 years old in good health and CMV-seropositive. The chain is made from TRBV6-5 and TRBJ2-3, and TRBD2 matches 7 of the central bases. Read as DNA, the sequence is TGTGCCAGCAGTTACAGGACTAGTGGCACAGATACGCAGTATTTT. It is translated as CASSYRTSGTDTQYF.